This TCR beta chain derives from a study of CD8 T cells in ankylosing spondylitis. Points from the study as a whole: Disease-associated clonotypes exhibited CD8+ identity and were relatively infrequent in peripheral blood.

Using its own MiXCR run on the 5' RACE reads, TCRdb lists one record per CDR3 protein. The sample comprises approximately 190,000 distinct CDR3 sequences, roughly 13% of which are singletons, and approximately 10% rests with the top ten. In this sample, this clonotype turned up many times. The antigen is undetermined. CDR1 and CDR2 from the germline V gene are SGHRS and YFSETQ. V was shortened by 0 bases and J by 2 bases, with 10 bases between the two germline ends. This CDR3 spans 15 amino acids. This clonotype originated in a female donor with ankylosing spondylitis or in good health (not recorded which). The V call is TRBV5-1, the J call TRBJ2-3; no clear D. Sequenced material: blood, either unsorted or a sorted T cell fraction (not recorded which). The CDR3 DNA follows: TGCGCCAGCAGCTTGGACGGTTCCAACACAGATACGCAGTATTTT. Translated, it gives CASSLDGSNTDTQYF.